This TCR beta chain was sequenced during a study of blood T cell repertoires in COVID-19. Overall study: Spain, Italy and the United States supplied samples that represented acute and convalescent COVID-19. Sample material is recorded as cDNA or gDNA derived from T cells, B-cell-depleted T cells, or PBMCs.

The CDR3 runs 17 residues. Germline V CDR1 and CDR2: MDHEN, SYDVKM. V was clipped by 6 bases and J by 1 base, with 20 bases between them. Original data processing: Quantification of nucleated cells was approximated via reference gene primer amplification. Clones were read by immunoSEQ multiplex PCR, and TCRdb kept only the in-frame ones, dropping some. Clonal size and the V and J genes are those of that table, whereas D and trimming came from the DNA. The sample contains approximately 200,000 clones, approximately 78% of which appear only once. Enrolment of Seattle patients took place during active infection, and they were followed longitudinally.

Material: peripheral blood. J is TRBJ2-3 and V is TRBV28; possible D gene TRBD1, 5 bases. The sequence was collected from a woman older than 75 with COVID-19, enrolled during active disease. The chain's CDR3 is CASRQGEAVGGTDTQYF. Here the CDR3 DNA reads TGTGCCAGCAGGCAGGGCGAGGCTGTCGGAGGCACAGATACGCAGTATTTT. Combining the CDR3 with reference TRBV28 and TRBJ2-3 gives the whole variable domain DVKVTQSSRYLVKRTGEKVFLECVQDMDHENMFWYRQDPGLGLRLIYFSYDVKMKEKGDIPEGYSVSREKKERFSLILESASTNQTSMYLCASRQGEAVGGTDTQYFGPGTRLTVL.